The T cell receptor beta chain under discussion was sequenced for a study of cytomegalovirus exposure and HLA in healthy donors. In nominal health when sampled, donors likely had unrecorded immune exposures nonetheless. Vbeta (60) and Jbeta (13) primers were used in the PCR. Original processing methods: Later analysis identified some 88 million unique TCR beta chains, about 12 million shared. Assay: immunoSEQ multiplex PCR; the TCRdb copy retains only in-frame clones and omits some. The D gene and trimming were derived from the DNA, and the V and J assignments and clone size from that table. Of 100,000 to 150,000 clones in the sample, around two thirds were seen once. The TCR sequence derives from a woman between 40 and 55 years old in good health and CMV-seropositive. The specimen sequenced was PBMCs.

CDR3 in amino acids: CASSWSSGRNTEAFF. CDR3 coding DNA: TGCGCCAGCAGCTGGTCAAGCGGACGGAACACTGAAGCTTTCTTT. This sequence joins TRBV5-1 and TRBJ1-1; D uncertain. The CDR3 runs 15 residues. Germline loops: CDR1 SGHRS, CDR2 YFSETQ. The V gene lost 3 bases and the J gene lost 1 base, with 13 bases spanning the gap.